What follows describes a single TCR beta chain. Antigen specificity is unknown. This entry is derived from a study of cytomegalovirus exposure and HLA in healthy donors. Findings and caveats of the study: Sequencing likely generated an artifact that appeared as a cluster of highly shared sequence variants.

Both 60 Vbeta primers and 13 Jbeta primers went into the PCR. TCRdb's table, derived via immunoSEQ multiplex PCR, lists solely in-frame clones and lacks some. The table has 160,000 or so clones, roughly 80% seen once. Germline CDR1 and CDR2: LGHNA and YSLEER. The CDR3 consists of 15 residues. The V end was cut by 3 bases, the J end by 3 bases, with 15 bases between. Sampled while nominally healthy, donors likely had unrecorded immune exposures. This TCR derives from a male donor in good health and CMV-seronegative. The sequenced material came from PBMCs. The V and J genes are TRBV4-3 and TRBJ2-7; tentatively, D is TRBD2 (7 bases). This chain's CDR3 is CASSQKRDTLYEQYF. The DNA for the CDR3 is TGCGCCAGCAGCCAGAAGCGGGACACCCTCTACGAGCAGTACTTC.